This entry concerns a single TCR beta chain. Its target is not known. The sample belongs to a study of response to subunit inactivated influenza vaccine. TCRdb passed the RT-PCR reads through MiXCR, listing each CDR3 protein once. The sample lists around 580,000 distinct CDR3 sequences; roughly 10% were seen once. Trimming took off 4 bases at V and 1 base at J, with 10 bases between the two ends. Germline lookup yields CDR1 LGHNA and CDR2 YSLEER. The CDR3 has 14 amino acids. Study findings and constraints: After each seasonal influenza vaccination, few new T cells are recruited, the authors suggested.

The sequence derives from a man between 45 and 60 years old who received an inactivated influenza vaccine. The J gene is TRBJ1-1, the V gene TRBV4-3; D gene ambiguous. The specimen comprised PBMCs from blood, sampled on the day of vaccination. DNA of the CDR3: TGCGCCAGCAGCCGCTCCCGAGAGAACACTGAAGCTTTCTTT. Translating gives CASSRSRENTEAFF.